This T cell receptor beta chain came from a study of blood T cell repertoires in COVID-19. Across the study: The United States, Italy and Spain supplied acute and convalescent COVID-19 samples. The analysed material was cDNA or gDNA that came from T cells, B-cell-depleted T cells, or PBMCs.

In the original analysis: Scientists estimated how many nucleated cells there were by amplifying reference gene primers. Profiled with immunoSEQ multiplex PCR; TCRdb holds only in-frame clones, not every one. V and J calls plus clone size are reproduced from that table; the DNA served to infer D and trimming. The sample contains hundreds of thousands of clones, around nine tenths of which appear only once. Germline assignment: CDR1 GTSNPN and CDR2 SVGIG (reference sequence). Trimming removed 0 bases from V and 6 bases from J, with 14 bases in between. The CDR3 is 15 residues long. J is TRBJ2-2 and V is TRBV30, with a possible D match to TRBD1 (5 bases). Sequences were obtained from peripheral blood. This clonotype was sampled from a man aged 18 to 30 with active or convalescent COVID-19. CDR3 loop: CAWSVRVGAAGELFF. In DNA form, the CDR3 reads TGTGCCTGGAGTGTACGGGTAGGGGCGGCCGGGGAGCTGTTTTTT. Combining the CDR3 with reference TRBV30 and TRBJ2-2 gives the whole variable domain SQTIHQWPATLVQPVGSPLSLECTVEGTSNPNLYWYRQAAGRGLQLLFYSVGIGQISSEVPQNLSASRPQDRQFILSSKKLLLSDSGFYLCAWSVRVGAAGELFFGEGSRLTVL.